This T cell receptor (beta chain) is drawn from a study of blood T cell repertoires in COVID-19. Study background: Sites in the United States, Italy and Spain provided acute and convalescent COVID-19 samples. Sample material is recorded as cDNA or gDNA derived from T cells, B-cell-depleted T cells, or PBMCs.

Sequencing used immunoSEQ multiplex PCR; TCRdb keeps in-frame clones, though not all of them. The table shows more than 60,000 clones, with 65% to 85% occurring only once. Germline CDR1 is SGHTA and CDR2 is FQGNSA. This CDR3 is built from 14 residues. J gave up 6 bases and V 4 bases, and 2 bases lay outside the gene matches. The specimen sequenced was peripheral blood. V gene TRBV7-2 combines with J gene TRBJ2-7; 14 bases are shared with TRBD2. The receptor was derived from a man in his 60s with active or convalescent COVID-19. The CDR3 bases are TGTGCCAGCAGCTACGGACTAGCGGGGGGCGAGCAGTACTTC. Protein product: CASSYGLAGGEQYF.